Shown below are 6 T cell receptor beta chains from a single sample sequenced in a study of T cell responses to AZD1222 COVID-19 vaccine. Data came from immunoSEQ multiplex PCR; TCRdb stores just in-frame clones and leaves some out. The top ten clones hold 1.9% of a sample with some 140,000 clones, about 90% of them seen once. The source was peripheral blood, collected on day 0 of AZD1222 vaccination. Receptors originate from an adult in good health.

CDR3 coding DNA: TGCAGCGTCGTTAAGGGACTAGCGGGCGAGCAGTACTTC. Its protein is CSVVKGLAGEQYF. This chain uses TRBV29-1 with TRBJ2-7, with 12 bases fitting TRBD2. J was trimmed by 6 bases and V by 6 bases; bases with no gene match: 6. Looked up from germline, CDR1 is SQVTM and CDR2 is ANQGSEA. This CDR3 has 13 amino acids.

The chain is built from TRBV9 and TRBJ1-1; D ambiguous. Trimming pared 4 bases from V and 0 bases from J, leaving 16 bases between. The CDR3 has 16 residues. Per germline, CDR1 SGDLS and CDR2 YYNGEE. The CDR3 DNA sequence: TGTGCCAGCAGCACACGACCCACGGCTATGAACACTGAAGCTTTCTTT. It translates to CASSTRPTAMNTEAFF.

V and J are TRBV5-1 and TRBJ1-1; the D is unclear. Trimming took 4 bases from V and 7 from J, leaving 14 bases between them. The CDR3 sequence is 13 residues long. Germline CDR1 and CDR2: SGHRS and YFSETQ. The CDR3 nucleotides read TGCGCCAGCAGCCAACAGCTGAACCTTGAAGCTTTCTTT. As protein: CASSQQLNLEAFF.

The CDR3 here is CASSLVAIGGYTF. The CDR3 nucleotides are TGTGCCAGCAGCTTAGTGGCAATTGGCGGCTACACCTTC. J is TRBJ1-2 and V is TRBV11-2; no clear D. The CDR3 covers 13 residues. Per germline, CDR1 SGHAT and CDR2 FQNNGV. The V and J ends lost 1 base and 8 bases respectively, with 11 bases between them.

The V gene is TRBV7-8, the J gene TRBJ1-4, with no clear D. V was cut by 7 bases and J by 13 bases, with 16 bases left in between. Per the germline V gene, CDR1 is SGHVS and CDR2 is FQNEAQ. This CDR3 is 12 amino acids long. CDR3 sequence reads: CASTRGDLILFF. CDR3 DNA: TGTGCCAGCACCCGAGGTGATTTAATACTGTTTTTT.

The chain employs TRBV5-1 and TRBJ1-1; TRBD1 matches 9 bases. Losses at the gene ends were 4 bases for V and 5 bases for J; bases not matched to a gene: 6. Germline V gene lookup returns CDR1 SGHRS and CDR2 YFSETQ. CDR3 size: 14 residues. CDR3 amino acids: CASSRDRAGTEAFF. The DNA for the CDR3 is TGCGCCAGCAGCAGGGACAGGGCCGGAACTGAAGCTTTCTTT.